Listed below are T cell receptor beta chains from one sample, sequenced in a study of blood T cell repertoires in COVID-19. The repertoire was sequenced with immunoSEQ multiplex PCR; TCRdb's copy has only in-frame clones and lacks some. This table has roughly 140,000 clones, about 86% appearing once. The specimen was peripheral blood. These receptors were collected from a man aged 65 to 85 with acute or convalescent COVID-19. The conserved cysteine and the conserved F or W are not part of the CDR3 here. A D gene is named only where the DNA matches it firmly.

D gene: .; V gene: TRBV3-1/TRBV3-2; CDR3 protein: ASSQDIEVEQF
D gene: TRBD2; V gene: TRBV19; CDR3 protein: ASSRLAGNGEQY
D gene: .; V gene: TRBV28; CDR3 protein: ASSHQTRGAYEQY
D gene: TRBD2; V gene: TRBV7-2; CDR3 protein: ASSFPRLAGVETQY
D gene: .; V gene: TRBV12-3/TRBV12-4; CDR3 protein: ASSLAYGGGYT
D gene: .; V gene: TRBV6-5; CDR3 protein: ASSQNQPQH
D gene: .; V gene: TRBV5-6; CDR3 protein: ASSFQVLNTEAF
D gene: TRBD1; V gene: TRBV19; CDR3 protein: ASAGTGTQPQH
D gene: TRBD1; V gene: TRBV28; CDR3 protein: ASRAGTGVSPLH
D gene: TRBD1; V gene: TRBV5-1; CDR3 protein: ASSVTGGQETQY
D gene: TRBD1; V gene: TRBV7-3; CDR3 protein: ASSLTGTGVETQY
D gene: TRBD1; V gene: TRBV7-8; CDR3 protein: ASSLGQAGANVLT
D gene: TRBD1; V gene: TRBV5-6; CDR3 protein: ASNWGRGQNTEAF
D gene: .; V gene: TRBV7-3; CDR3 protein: ASSPLTSSYNEQF
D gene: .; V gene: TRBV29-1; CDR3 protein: SVRDNAYEQY
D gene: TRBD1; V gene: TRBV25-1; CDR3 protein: ASSERGPSQQTQY
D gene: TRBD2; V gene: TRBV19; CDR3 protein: ASSRTSVSSNEQF
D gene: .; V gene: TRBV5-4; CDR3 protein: ASSLLRGDTEAF